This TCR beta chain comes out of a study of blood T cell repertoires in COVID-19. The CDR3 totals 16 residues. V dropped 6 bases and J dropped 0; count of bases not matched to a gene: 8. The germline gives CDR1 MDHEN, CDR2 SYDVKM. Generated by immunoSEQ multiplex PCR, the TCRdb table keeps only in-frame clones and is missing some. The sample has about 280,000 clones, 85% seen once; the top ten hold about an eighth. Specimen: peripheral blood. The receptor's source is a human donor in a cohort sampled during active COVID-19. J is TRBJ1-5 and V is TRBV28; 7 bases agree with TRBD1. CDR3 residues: CASRQTGMYSNQPQHF. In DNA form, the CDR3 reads TGTGCCAGCAGGCAGACAGGGATGTATAGCAATCAGCCCCAGCATTTT.